One and the same sample provided the 21 T cell receptor beta chains below, sequenced in a study of blood T cell repertoires in COVID-19. Produced via immunoSEQ multiplex PCR; TCRdb's table is partial and in-frame only. The sample holds hundreds of thousands of clones, more than 80% seen once. Sequencing input: peripheral blood. The source of these receptors is a woman in her 30s with active or convalescent COVID-19.

The CDR3 DNA reads TGTGCCAGCAGCGAGGATCCGGGGGTCGGTGAAAAACTGTTTTTT. Its translation is CASSEDPGVGEKLFF. This chain joins TRBV2 and TRBJ1-4; a weak D match, TRBD1 (5 bases). Looked up from germline, CDR1 is SNHLY and CDR2 is FYNNEI. The CDR3 spans 15 residues. The V gene lost 6 bases and the J gene lost 7 bases, with 18 bases spanning the gap.

V usage is TRBV7-9 and J usage is TRBJ2-5; weak D call: TRBD1 (7 bases). The CDR3 runs to 17 residues. Germline loops: CDR1 SEHNR, CDR2 FQNEAQ (reference sequence). The V gene lost 1 base and the J gene lost 4 bases, with 19 bases spanning the gap. The CDR3 nucleotides are TGTGCCAGCAGCTTAGAAACCCGGACAGGAGGGTCAGAGACCCAGTACTTC. Amino acid sequence: CASSLETRTGGSETQYF.

The genes are TRBV2 and TRBJ1-3, with 9 nucleotides matching TRBD1. Trimming cost V 11 bases and J 0 bases; bases outside gene matches: 17. Per the germline V gene, CDR1 is SNHLY and CDR2 is FYNNEI. CDR3 size: 18 residues. This CDR3 is CAGRPGTGMVDSGNTIYF. The CDR3 coding sequence is TGTGCCGGAAGGCCCGGGACAGGGATGGTGGACTCTGGAAACACCATATATTTT.

The rearrangement links TRBV10-3 to TRBJ2-7; 10 bases fit TRBD1. The junction had 4 bases not matched to a gene; V was cut back by 7 bases and J by 1 base. The CDR3 has 14 residues. Looked up from germline, CDR1 is ENHRY and CDR2 is SYGVKD. The CDR3 nucleotides are TGTGCCATCAATCCGGGACAGGGGTCCTACGAGCAGTACTTC. It codes for CAINPGQGSYEQYF.

The rearrangement links TRBV18 to TRBJ1-2, with D hard to call. The CDR3 contains 13 residues. The V gene's germline CDR1 is KGHSH and CDR2 LQKENI. The V end was cut by 3 bases, the J end by 6 bases, with 11 bases between. CDR3 nucleotide sequence: TGTGCCAGCTCACCTCTCGCGAATGATGGCTACACCTTC. Its protein product is CASSPLANDGYTF.

As to this clone: Other nucleotide sequences from this sample produce the same CDR3. V gene TRBV6-5 combines with J gene TRBJ1-2; D is perhaps TRBD1 (6 bases). The CDR3 covers 13 residues. Germline-derived CDR1 and CDR2 are MNHEY and SVGAGI. Trimming took 6 bases from V and 4 from J, leaving 12 bases between them. The DNA for the CDR3 is TGTGCCAGCAGCCCGGACAGCGGCTATGGCTACACCTTC. Its translation: CASSPDSGYGYTF.

The sample holds a few counts of this clone. V is TRBV27 and J is TRBJ1-4; TRBD1 is a possible D gene (5 bases). Germline CDR1 reads MNHEY; CDR2 reads SMNVEV (reference sequence). The germline V and J ends were trimmed by 2 bases and 5 bases, with 12 bases remaining between them. The CDR3 length is 15 residues. DNA of the CDR3: TGTGCCAGCAGTTTACTTGCAGGGCAAAATGAAAAACTGTTTTTT. Amino acids: CASSLLAGQNEKLFF. Looking up the rest from reference TRBV27 and TRBJ1-4 gives the full variable domain: EAQVTQNPRYLITVTGKKLTVTCSQNMNHEYMSWYRQDPGLGLRQIYYSMNVEVTDKGDVPEGYKVSRKEKRNFPLILESPSPNQTSLYFCASSLLAGQNEKLFFGSGTQLSVL.

V usage is TRBV5-4 and J usage is TRBJ1-4; 7 bases line up with TRBD1. After removal of 4 bases from V and 5 bases from J, the junction contained 5 bases not matched to a gene. The CDR3 runs to 14 residues. Per germline, CDR1 SGHNT and CDR2 YYREEE (reference sequence). The CDR3: CASSLGTDNEKLFF. The CDR3 DNA reads as TGTGCCAGCAGCCTCGGGACAGACAATGAAAAACTGTTTTTT.

The CDR3 coding sequence is TGTGCCAGCAGTTCCCAATGGGGACAGATGAACACTGAAGCTTTCTTT. This translates into CASSSQWGQMNTEAFF. The rearrangement links TRBV27 to TRBJ1-1; 7 bases map to TRBD1. Trimming removed 4 bases from V and 0 bases from J; junction bases left unmatched: 8. CDR1 and CDR2 from the germline V gene are MNHEY and SMNVEV (reference sequence). This CDR3 has 16 amino acids.

The V call is TRBV5-6, the J call TRBJ1-4; 8 bases are shared with TRBD1. The V gene end was trimmed by 0 bases and the J gene end by 6 bases; junction bases not matched to a gene: 7. CDR1 is SGHDT and CDR2 is YYEEEE in the germline V gene. The CDR3 length is 16 residues. The CDR3 DNA is TGTGCCAGCAGCTTGGGAGCGGTGGGACAGGATGAAAAACTGTTTTTT. Encoded protein: CASSLGAVGQDEKLFF.

The chain recombines TRBV6-5 with TRBJ1-5, with D possibly matching TRBD1 (5 bases). V was clipped by 6 bases and J by 3 bases, with 12 bases between them. Germline CDR1 and CDR2: MNHEY and SVGAGI. The CDR3 contains 14 residues. In DNA form, the CDR3 reads TGTGCCAGCAGCGCTGCCAGGGACAATCAGCCCCAGCATTTT. Translated: CASSAARDNQPQHF.

The chain uses TRBV9 and TRBJ2-3, with TRBD1 identical over 11 bases. After removal of 2 bases from V and 5 bases from J, the junction contained 10 bases not matched to a gene. CDR3 length: 17 residues. In germline, CDR1 is SGDLS, CDR2 YYNGEE. CDR3 sequence: CASSVLGGTGGLDTQYF. The DNA of the CDR3 is TGTGCCAGCAGCGTCTTAGGGGGGACAGGGGGATTAGATACGCAGTATTTT.

The chain employs TRBV5-1 and TRBJ2-1; TRBD2 aligns across 11 bases. Germline loops: CDR1 SGHRS, CDR2 YFSETQ. This CDR3 region has 16 residues. The ends lost 0 bases at V and 7 bases at J; junction bases unmatched: 6. The CDR3 loop reads CASSLEVAGGLNEQFF. CDR3 in DNA: TGCGCCAGCAGCTTGGAGGTAGCGGGGGGGCTTAATGAGCAGTTCTTC.

The chain is built from TRBV7-9 and TRBJ1-1; no definite D call. Per germline, CDR1 SEHNR and CDR2 FQNEAQ (reference sequence). The CDR3 extends over 15 amino acids. Trimming shortened V by 1 base and J by 4 bases, and 13 bases separated the two germline ends. The CDR3 DNA reads as TGTGCCAGCAGCTTAGGGCAGGTTATGGGCACTGAAGCTTTCTTT. As protein: CASSLGQVMGTEAFF.

The CDR3 DNA is TGTGCCAGCACCGGAGGGGGGGCGGGGGATTCACCCCTCCACTTT. This sequence encodes CASTGGGAGDSPLHF. The chain is built from TRBV6-5 and TRBJ1-6; perhaps TRBD1 as D (6 bases). Trimming pared 7 bases from V and 8 bases from J, leaving 18 bases between. The CDR3 has 15 residues. Per germline, CDR1 MNHEY and CDR2 SVGAGI.

The chain has TRBV5-1 and TRBJ1-1; perhaps TRBD1 as D (5 bases). Trimming removed 4 bases from V and 4 bases from J, with 14 bases in between. In germline, CDR1 is SGHRS, CDR2 YFSETQ. The CDR3 covers 14 residues. The CDR3 here is CASSDQGAGTEAFF. The CDR3 bases are TGCGCCAGCAGCGACCAAGGGGCAGGCACTGAAGCTTTCTTT.

This clone appeared a single time. The genes are TRBV6-5 and TRBJ2-5, with no clear D. This CDR3 is built from 14 residues. V lost 1 base and J lost 2, with 8 bases in between. Germline lookup yields CDR1 MNHEY and CDR2 SVGAGI. The CDR3: CASSYYGRQETQYF. For the CDR3, the DNA is TGTGCCAGCAGTTACTATGGGCGTCAAGAGACCCAGTACTTC.

The V and J genes are TRBV5-1 and TRBJ2-1; D remains unclear. V was trimmed by 0 bases and J by 5 bases, leaving 9 bases between them. The CDR3 totals 14 residues. CDR1 and CDR2 (germline): SGHRS, YFSETQ. The CDR3, as DNA: TGCGCCAGCAGCTTGGACCCGAGGAACAATGAGCAGTTCTTC. It yields the protein CASSLDPRNNEQFF.

The chain combines TRBV18 with TRBJ1-1; D call uncertain. Trimming left V 3 bases short and J 1 base short, with 9 bases between. The CDR3 runs 14 residues. CDR1 and CDR2 from the germline V gene are KGHSH and LQKENI. DNA of the CDR3: TGTGCCAGCTCACCGGCACAGTCGAACACTGAAGCTTTCTTT. Its translation: CASSPAQSNTEAFF.

J is TRBJ2-7 and V is TRBV9, with 11 bases lining up with TRBD2. Germline V lookup: CDR1 SGDLS, CDR2 YYNGEE. This CDR3 comprises 14 residues. J lost 2 bases, V lost 3 bases, and 1 base had no gene match. The DNA for the CDR3 is TGTGCCAGCAGCGGACTAGCGGGGACCTACGAGCAGTACTTC. The encoded protein is CASSGLAGTYEQYF.

There are a few counts of this clone. The chain combines TRBV6-1 with TRBJ1-4; 8 nucleotides align to TRBD1. V shed 0 bases, J shed 7 bases, and the junction held 7 bases outside the gene matches. The CDR3 totals 16 residues. Germline lookup yields CDR1 MNHNS and CDR2 SASEGT. As DNA, the CDR3 is TGTGCCAGCAGTGAAGCGCACGGACAGGGAGGTGAAAAACTGTTTTTT. It codes for CASSEAHGQGGEKLFF.